This TCR beta chain was obtained from a study of blood T cells in healthy people across ages. CDR1 SQVTM and CDR2 ANQGSEA come from the germline V gene. J lost 3 bases, V lost 6 bases, and 7 bases had no gene match. This CDR3 comprises 14 residues. Combining a sample-barcoded 5' primer with a J-beta primer mix, a second PCR ran for 7 to 11 cycles. TCRdb reanalysed the 5' RACE reads using MiXCR and keeps one entry per CDR3 protein. In the table there are hundreds of thousands of distinct CDR3 sequences, around 50% of which are singletons. This sequence originates from a man aged 35-49 years in good health. Sequences were obtained from blood. V and J are TRBV29-1 and TRBJ1-1; 10 positions agree with TRBD1. Here the CDR3 DNA reads TGCAGCGTAGACAGGGGGCAGAGGGACACTGAAGCTTTCTTT. This encodes CSVDRGQRDTEAFF. The full variable domain, with the rest looked up from reference TRBV29-1 and TRBJ1-1, is SAVISQKPSRDICQRGTSLTIQCQVDSQVTMMFWYRQQPGQSLTLIATANQGSEATYESGFVIDKFPISRPNLTFSTLTVSNMSPEDSSIYLCSVDRGQRDTEAFFGQGTRLTVV.